The 27 T cell receptor beta chains below were found in one sample sequenced in a study of shared clonotypes between healthy human individuals. Sequencing was performed with immunoSEQ multiplex PCR; in TCRdb, only in-frame clones are kept and a portion is missing. The sample carries approximately 740,000 clones, over 65% recorded once. Sequenced material: memory CD4+ T cells sorted from blood. The subset denotes: CD45RA-negative fraction. The receptors here all came from a woman aged 30 to 39 in good health.

This clone has a handful of counts. This chain connects TRBV7-3 to TRBJ1-1, with 7 nucleotides matching TRBD1. The CDR3 spans 13 residues. Germline lookup yields CDR1 SGHTA and CDR2 FQGTGA. V lost 6 bases to trimming and J lost 0 bases; unmatched junction nucleotides: 1. CDR3 sequence (DNA): TGTGCCAGCAGTGGGACAGTGAACACTGAAGCTTTCTTT. This gives the protein CASSGTVNTEAFF.

J is TRBJ1-1 and V is TRBV5-4, with TRBD1 identical over 7 bases. The CDR3 consists of 14 residues. With 5 bases clipped from V and 0 bases from J, the junction kept 4 bases outside the gene matches. Germline V gives CDR1 SGHNT, CDR2 YYREEE (reference sequence). In nucleotides, the CDR3 is TGTGCCAGCAGAGGACAGGCCGTGAACACTGAAGCTTTCTTT. Translated: CASRGQAVNTEAFF.

The chain combines TRBV5-1 with TRBJ1-1; 7 nucleotides line up with TRBD1. V lost 0 bases, J lost 6 bases, and 8 bases stayed unmatched. CDR1 SGHRS and CDR2 YFSETQ come from the germline V gene. This CDR3 has 15 amino acids. The CDR3 sequence is CASSLGDRDFAEAFF. The CDR3 DNA reads as TGCGCCAGCAGCTTGGGAGACAGGGACTTCGCTGAAGCTTTCTTT.

The V gene is TRBV5-1, the J gene TRBJ2-1, with a possible D match to TRBD1 (7 bases). V was shortened by 5 bases and J by 2 bases, with 11 bases between the two germline ends. This CDR3 comprises 14 residues. Germline-derived CDR1 and CDR2 are SGHRS and YFSETQ. The CDR3 reads CASRGGQTYNEQFF. CDR3 nucleotides: TGCGCCAGCAGGGGGGGACAGACCTACAATGAGCAGTTCTTC.

The sample holds a few counts of this clone. This rearrangement joins TRBV29-1 to TRBJ1-2; D is perhaps TRBD1 (5 bases). Germline loops: CDR1 SQVTM, CDR2 ANQGSEA. V was clipped by 7 bases and J by 1 base, with 10 bases between them. The CDR3 has 12 amino acids. For the CDR3, the DNA is TGCAGCGGGGGACTTCTTAACTATGGCTACACCTTC. This codes for CSGGLLNYGYTF.

V usage is TRBV19 and J usage is TRBJ2-1; no clear D gene. CDR1 and CDR2 (germline): LNHDA, SQIVND (reference sequence). The V end lost 0 bases, the J end lost 7 bases, and 7 bases lay between the germline ends. This CDR3 has 13 residues. The CDR3 DNA reads TGTGCCAGTAGTATAGAGGGTAGTAATGAGCAGTTCTTC. Translating it yields CASSIEGSNEQFF.

The chain is built from TRBV2 and TRBJ2-3; 7 bases agree with TRBD2. The CDR3 totals 15 residues. Germline CDR1 reads SNHLY; CDR2 reads FYNNEI. Trimming removed 4 bases from V and 0 bases from J; junction bases left unmatched: 4. CDR3 amino acids: CASSARTRSTDTQYF. The CDR3 DNA reads TGTGCCAGCAGTGCGCGGACTAGGAGCACAGATACGCAGTATTTT.

J is TRBJ1-1 and V is TRBV19; D ambiguous. The CDR3 is made up of 15 amino acids. From germline, CDR1 is LNHDA and CDR2 SQIVND (reference sequence). V shed 6 bases and J shed 1 base, with 15 bases lying between them. DNA of the CDR3: TGTGCCAGTAGGGAGGTCAGCAGACAGAACACTGAAGCTTTCTTT. It specifies CASREVSRQNTEAFF. Looking up the rest from reference TRBV19 and TRBJ1-1 gives the full variable domain: DGGITQSPKYLFRKEGQNVTLSCEQNLNHDAMYWYRQDPGQGLRLIYYSQIVNDFQKGDIAEGYSVSREKKESFPLTVTSAQKNPTAFYLCASREVSRQNTEAFFGQGTRLTVV.

The chain uses TRBV27 and TRBJ2-5, with D hard to call. Germline CDR1 MNHEY, CDR2 SMNVEV (reference sequence). The CDR3 extends over 14 amino acids. Trimming cost V 4 bases and J 5 bases, with 14 bases left between them. The CDR3 DNA sequence: TGTGCCAGCAGTTCAAACAGTCTCTCCGAGACCCAGTACTTC. It is translated as CASSSNSLSETQYF.

This rearrangement joins TRBV6-4 to TRBJ2-1, with D uncertain. The CDR3 sequence is 14 residues long. V gave up 2 bases and J gave up 7 bases, with 12 bases separating them. Germline CDR1 MRHNA, CDR2 SNTAGT. Here the CDR3 reads CASSDGLEMNEQFF. The CDR3 DNA sequence: TGTGCCAGCAGTGACGGCCTAGAAATGAATGAGCAGTTCTTC.

This sequence joins TRBV5-8 and TRBJ2-2, with D unresolved. In germline, CDR1 is SGHTS, CDR2 YDEGEE. V was shortened by 6 bases and J by 1 base, with 10 bases between the two germline ends. The CDR3 runs to 14 residues. The CDR3 DNA follows: TGTGCCAGCAACTCCGACGTGAACACCGGGGAGCTGTTTTTT. This translates into CASNSDVNTGELFF.

This chain connects TRBV6-1 to TRBJ1-5; D remains ambiguous. Per the germline V gene, CDR1 is MNHNS and CDR2 is SASEGT. The CDR3 is 13 amino acids. The ends were cut back, 10 bases at V and 1 base at J, with 11 bases in the middle. The CDR3 sequence is CATDILSNQPQHF. The CDR3 coding sequence is TGTGCCACCGACATTTTGAGCAATCAGCCCCAGCATTTT.

This chain links TRBV11-3 with TRBJ1-2, with TRBD1 matching 8 bases. Germline CDR1 reads SGHNT; CDR2 reads YENEEA. The trim removed 6 bases at V and 0 bases at J, leaving 9 bases unmatched. This CDR3 spans 16 amino acids. The CDR3 spells CASRLHTGGANYGYTF. Written as DNA, the CDR3 is TGTGCCAGCAGACTACATACAGGGGGAGCTAACTATGGCTACACCTTC.

The V and J genes are TRBV5-4 and TRBJ2-1, with a weak D call TRBD1 (8 bases). The ends were cut back, 7 bases at V and 6 bases at J, with 20 bases in the middle. Germline CDR1 reads SGHNT; CDR2 reads YYREEE (reference sequence). The CDR3 contains 15 residues. This CDR3 is CASGPLTGGGNEQFF. CDR3 bases: TGTGCCAGCGGGCCCCTAACAGGGGGGGGCAATGAGCAGTTCTTC.

The chain recombines TRBV4-1 with TRBJ2-7; D remains unclear. Germline CDR1 is MGHRA and CDR2 is YSYEKL. Deletions cut 1 base from V and 0 bases from J, with 10 bases between. This CDR3 has 15 residues. This CDR3 is CASSQGDWSSYEQYF. CDR3 DNA: TGCGCCAGCAGCCAAGGGGATTGGAGCTCCTACGAGCAGTACTTC.

As to this clone: Other DNA sequences in this sample translate to the same CDR3. This chain links TRBV7-9 with TRBJ1-2; D unresolved. V lost 3 bases, J lost 4 bases, and 9 bases lay in between. This CDR3 comprises 13 residues. Germline lookup yields CDR1 SEHNR and CDR2 FQNEAQ (reference sequence). CDR3 DNA: TGTGCCAGCAGCTTCCGAGGATCCTATGGCTACACCTTC. This translates into CASSFRGSYGYTF. The variable domain in full, completed from reference TRBV7-9 and TRBJ1-2, reads DTGVSQNPRHKITKRGQNVTFRCDPISEHNRLYWYRQTLGQGPEFLTYFQNEAQLEKSRLLSDRFSAERPKGSFSTLEIQRTEQGDSAMYLCASSFRGSYGYTFGSGTRLTVV.

The chain joins TRBV5-4 to TRBJ2-4, with D perhaps TRBD1 (6 bases). The CDR3 is 13 residues long. V shed 2 bases and J shed 5 bases, with 8 bases lying between them. Germline assignment: CDR1 SGHNT and CDR2 YYREEE (reference sequence). The CDR3 DNA follows: TGTGCCAGCAGCTTCAGGGGCGAAAACATTCAGTACTTC. It specifies CASSFRGENIQYF.

The rearrangement uses TRBV18 and TRBJ2-2, with D hard to call. Germline loops: CDR1 KGHSH, CDR2 LQKENI. The CDR3 totals 15 residues. The V end lost 5 bases, the J end lost 0 bases, and 10 bases lay between the germline ends. The DNA of the CDR3 is TGTGCCAGCTCATACGTATCCCCGAACACCGGGGAGCTGTTTTTT. It encodes CASSYVSPNTGELFF.

This chain connects TRBV6-5 to TRBJ1-1; D unresolved. This CDR3 has 15 residues. V dropped 2 bases and J dropped 0 bases, with 10 bases sitting between them. Germline V lookup: CDR1 MNHEY, CDR2 SVGAGI. The CDR3 DNA sequence: TGTGCCAGCAGTTACGGATTACGGATGAACACTGAAGCTTTCTTT. The encoded protein is CASSYGLRMNTEAFF.

The chain combines TRBV2 with TRBJ2-7; D ambiguous. The CDR3 totals 13 residues. Germline V lookup: CDR1 SNHLY, CDR2 FYNNEI. V lost 7 bases and J 2 bases, leaving 12 bases between the germline ends. The CDR3 reads CASIGLPTYEQYF. DNA for the CDR3: TGTGCCAGCATTGGTCTCCCTACCTACGAGCAGTACTTC.

This sequence joins TRBV30 and TRBJ1-6, with no clear D. This CDR3 comprises 14 residues. With 3 bases removed from V and 10 bases from J, the gap between germline ends came to 16 bases. Germline-derived CDR1 and CDR2 are GTSNPN and SVGIG (reference sequence). The chain's CDR3 is CAWSSGPSGSPLHF. CDR3 coding DNA: TGTGCCTGGAGCTCTGGCCCTAGCGGGTCACCCCTCCACTTT.

The J gene is TRBJ2-3, the V gene TRBV19; 7 nucleotides line up with TRBD1. V lost 3 bases and J lost 7; bases outside the gene matches: 10. The CDR3 consists of 15 residues. Germline lookup yields CDR1 LNHDA and CDR2 SQIVND (reference sequence). CDR3 region: CASSILRDSDYTQYF. CDR3 nucleotides: TGTGCCAGTAGTATCCTCCGGGACAGCGATTATACGCAGTATTTT.

Details on this clone: Other DNA sequences of this sample code for an identical CDR3. The chain carries TRBV5-1 and TRBJ2-3, with TRBD2 identical over 7 bases. CDR3 length: 14 residues. Germline CDR1 and CDR2: SGHRS and YFSETQ. The junction had 5 bases not matched to a gene; V was cut back by 4 bases and J by 3 bases. The CDR3 region is CASSLKAGTDTQYF. The CDR3 DNA sequence: TGCGCCAGCAGCCTAAAAGCGGGAACAGATACGCAGTATTTT.

The chain employs TRBV5-4 and TRBJ1-2; D remains ambiguous. Deletions cut 0 bases from V and 7 bases from J, with 10 bases between. Per germline, CDR1 SGHNT and CDR2 YYREEE (reference sequence). This CDR3 is built from 13 residues. The CDR3 region has the DNA TGTGCCAGCAGCTTGGAGTCCACGGTTGGCTACACCTTC. It translates to CASSLESTVGYTF.

This clone appeared a single time. The V call is TRBV7-9, the J call TRBJ1-1, with D unresolved. The CDR3 is 11 amino acids. The germline CDR1 and CDR2 sequences are SEHNR and FQNEAQ (reference sequence). Trimming pared 5 bases from V and 6 bases from J, leaving 7 bases between. Written as DNA, the CDR3 is TGTGCCAGCAGCCCAAACGCTGAAGCTTTCTTT. Translation: CASSPNAEAFF.

The V gene is TRBV28, the J gene TRBJ2-5; possibly TRBD1 for D (5 bases). This CDR3 region has 15 residues. V was shortened by 1 base and J by 4 bases, with 13 bases between the two germline ends. Looked up from germline, CDR1 is MDHEN and CDR2 is SYDVKM. CDR3 nucleotides: TGTGCCAGCAGTTTATCAGGGAATCAGAGAGAGACCCAGTACTTC. Protein sequence: CASSLSGNQRETQYF.

The chain is built from TRBV15 and TRBJ1-4, with D maybe TRBD1 (5 bases). The CDR3 runs to 15 residues. V was trimmed by 0 bases and J by 6 bases, leaving 11 bases between them. Germline CDR1 is LNHNV and CDR2 is YYDKDF (reference sequence). The DNA of the CDR3 is TGTGCCACCAGCAGAGACAAGATCAGGGATGAAAAACTGTTTTTT. Residues: CATSRDKIRDEKLFF.